The 14 T cell receptor beta chains below come from one sample, sequenced in a study of PD-1 blockade in classical Hodgkin lymphoma. Profiled with immunoSEQ multiplex PCR; TCRdb holds only in-frame clones, not every one. The data contain around 58,000 clones, roughly 90% of them seen just once; the ten biggest clones take up 7.5% to 10%. Following autologous stem cell transplantation, relapse occurred in every patient, and exposure to brentuximab vedotin varied. Sequences were derived from peripheral blood mononuclear cells (PBMCs), sampled at baseline. The receptor source for this set is a human donor with classical Hodgkin lymphoma.

The chain recombines TRBV10-3 with TRBJ2-1; 9 nucleotides line up with TRBD2. Per the germline V gene, CDR1 is ENHRY and CDR2 is SYGVKD. After removal of 4 bases from V and 8 bases from J, the junction contained 9 bases not matched to a gene. The CDR3 is made up of 15 amino acids. DNA for the CDR3: TGTGCCATCAGTGCGAGCGCGGGGGGGCCCGATGAGCAGTTCTTC. Translated: CAISASAGGPDEQFF.

The chain has TRBV7-8 and TRBJ2-7, with 7 positions matching TRBD1. V shed 3 bases and J 2 bases; nucleotides not matched to a gene: 7. In germline, CDR1 is SGHVS, CDR2 FQNEAQ. This CDR3 is built from 15 residues. CDR3 region: CASSLMGQLAYEQYF. The CDR3 nucleotides are TGTGCCAGCAGCTTGATGGGACAGTTAGCCTACGAGCAGTACTTC.

The chain is built from TRBV18 and TRBJ2-5, with a possible D match to TRBD2 (6 bases). The CDR3 runs 16 residues. V shed 0 bases and J shed 2 bases, with 13 bases lying between them. Per the germline V gene, CDR1 is KGHSH and CDR2 is LQKENI. The CDR3 bases are TGTGCCAGCTCACCACCCACCAGCGGGCTTCAAGAGACCCAGTACTTC. It specifies CASSPPTSGLQETQYF.

The chain is built from TRBV18 and TRBJ1-4; tentatively, D is TRBD1 (5 bases). CDR1 is KGHSH, CDR2 LQKENI, per germline. CDR3 length equals 16 residues. V lost 3 bases and J 5 bases, leaving 16 bases between the germline ends. The CDR3 protein is CASSPTTGGMNEKLFF. The CDR3 DNA sequence: TGTGCCAGCTCACCTACAACAGGAGGAATGAATGAAAAACTGTTTTTT.

The chain has TRBV5-1 and TRBJ2-6; 9 bases are a match to TRBD1. This CDR3 is 16 amino acids long. Unmatched junction bases numbered 2, after V lost 2 bases and J lost 2 bases. CDR1 is SGHRS, CDR2 YFSETQ, per germline. The CDR3 nucleotides are TGCGCCAGCAGCTTACGGACAGGGGCTGGGGCCAACGTCCTGACTTTC. Amino acids: CASSLRTGAGANVLTF.

The chain recombines TRBV4-1 with TRBJ2-5; D is unresolved. The V end lost 0 bases, the J end lost 13 bases, and 15 bases lay between the germline ends. Germline V gene lookup returns CDR1 MGHRA and CDR2 YSYEKL. The CDR3 has 13 amino acids. CDR3 sequence: CASSQDVRAPAYF. The CDR3 region has the DNA TGCGCCAGCAGCCAAGATGTACGAGCTCCTGCGTACTTC.

The rearrangement uses TRBV6-6 and TRBJ1-5; a weak D match, TRBD1 (5 bases). The CDR3 contains 14 residues. V was shortened by 2 bases and J by 2 bases, with 7 bases between the two germline ends. Germline V gene data show CDR1 as MNHNY and CDR2 as SVGAGI (reference sequence). This chain's CDR3 is CASSYVGGNQPQHF. CDR3 sequence (DNA): TGTGCCAGCAGTTACGTAGGGGGCAATCAGCCCCAGCATTTT.

The chain couples TRBV7-9 to TRBJ2-5; 7 bases are a match to TRBD1. CDR3 length: 14 amino acids. Germline CDR1 is SEHNR and CDR2 is FQNEAQ (reference sequence). J lost 2 bases, V lost 3 bases, and 3 bases had no gene match. The CDR3 coding sequence is TGTGCCAGCAGCTTCCCGGGACAGCAAGAGACCCAGTACTTC. Amino acids: CASSFPGQQETQYF.

The V call is TRBV28, the J call TRBJ1-3, with a tentative D call TRBD1 (5 bases). The V and J ends lost 3 bases and 3 bases respectively, with 9 bases between them. CDR1 is MDHEN, CDR2 SYDVKM, per germline. This CDR3 region has 14 residues. This chain's CDR3 is CASSFQGIGNTIYF. The CDR3 DNA is TGTGCCAGCAGTTTCCAGGGTATTGGAAACACCATATATTTT.

The chain uses TRBV27 and TRBJ2-7; D perhaps matches TRBD1 (6 bases). Trimming stripped 5 bases from V and 0 bases from J, with 14 bases between. The CDR3 has 15 residues. Germline values: CDR1 MNHEY, CDR2 SMNVEV (reference sequence). The CDR3 DNA reads as TGTGCCAGCAGTCCCCGGACAGTCAGCTCCTACGAGCAGTACTTC. Translated, it gives CASSPRTVSSYEQYF.

The V and J genes are TRBV9 and TRBJ2-7; maybe TRBD2 (5 bases). The CDR3 sequence is 12 residues long. The V end lost 7 bases, the J end lost 5 bases, and 13 bases lay between the germline ends. From germline, CDR1 is SGDLS and CDR2 YYNGEE. The CDR3 sequence: CASGGLAHEQYF. The CDR3 DNA sequence: TGTGCCAGCGGTGGCCTAGCCCACGAGCAGTACTTC.

The chain uses TRBV29-1 and TRBJ2-7; the D is unclear. Looked up from germline, CDR1 is SQVTM and CDR2 is ANQGSEA. The length of the CDR3 is 11 residues. The ends were cut back, 4 bases at V and 2 bases at J, with 6 bases in the middle. The CDR3 DNA sequence: TGCAGCGTTGGGGCCGCCTACGAGCAGTACTTC. Translation: CSVGAAYEQYF.

The V and J genes are TRBV19 and TRBJ2-2; 7 positions agree with TRBD1. The CDR3 length is 14 residues. In germline, CDR1 is LNHDA, CDR2 SQIVND (reference sequence). V was pared by 5 bases and J by 3 bases, with 3 bases of the junction left unmatched. CDR3 loop: CASSLTGDTGELFF. CDR3 DNA sequence: TGTGCCAGTAGTCTAACAGGGGACACCGGGGAGCTGTTTTTT.

V gene TRBV28 combines with J gene TRBJ2-5; 7 nucleotides align to TRBD2. Trimming took 5 bases from V and 5 from J; bases not matched to a gene: 8. Germline V gene data show CDR1 as MDHEN and CDR2 as SYDVKM. The CDR3 has 14 residues. CDR3 loop: CASSPLAVLETQYF. In nucleotides, the CDR3 is TGTGCCAGCAGTCCGCTAGCGGTTTTGGAGACCCAGTACTTC.